The 14 T cell receptor beta chains presented below share a single source sample, sequenced in a study of blood T cell repertoires in COVID-19. Sequencing used immunoSEQ multiplex PCR; TCRdb keeps in-frame clones, though not all of them. The sample consists of roughly 100,000 clones, 70% to 85% of them appearing once. Sequencing was carried out using peripheral blood. These receptors originate from a man in his sixties or seventies with acute or convalescent COVID-19.

The chain employs TRBV15 and TRBJ2-2; no firm D call. This CDR3 is built from 14 residues. V was pared by 3 bases and J by 6 bases, with 11 bases between. The germline V gene has CDR1 LNHNV and CDR2 YYDKDF (reference sequence). As DNA, the CDR3 is TGTGCCACCAGCAGTCTTATCTCGGCCGGGGAGCTGTTTTTT. Its translation is CATSSLISAGELFF.

The chain's CDR3 is CASSLDRNTEAFF. CDR3 sequence (DNA): TGTGCCAGCAGCCTCGACAGGAACACTGAAGCTTTCTTT. V usage is TRBV28 and J usage is TRBJ1-1; D might be TRBD1 (5 bases). CDR1 is MDHEN and CDR2 is SYDVKM in the germline V gene. The V and J ends lost 6 bases and 1 base respectively, with 9 bases between them. The CDR3 extends over 13 amino acids.

The rearrangement links TRBV7-3 to TRBJ2-2, with 12 nucleotides matching TRBD2. V was clipped by 2 bases and J by 1 base; unmatched bases: 11. The CDR3 is made up of 20 amino acids. CDR1 is SGHTA, CDR2 FQGTGA, per germline. CDR3 sequence: CASSLGPMRLAGVNTGELFF. As DNA, the CDR3 is TGTGCCAGCAGCTTAGGACCCATGCGACTAGCGGGGGTGAACACCGGGGAGCTGTTTTTT.

The chain links TRBV28 to TRBJ1-2, with TRBD1 as a possible D gene (5 bases). Trimming took 7 bases from V and 4 from J, leaving 13 bases between them. This CDR3 spans 13 amino acids. Germline CDR1 is MDHEN and CDR2 is SYDVKM. The CDR3 is CASNIGAGYGYTF. CDR3 DNA sequence: TGTGCCAGCAATATAGGGGCAGGCTATGGCTACACCTTC.

The V call is TRBV29-1, the J call TRBJ1-1, with 7 bases identical to TRBD1. Losses at the gene ends were 3 bases for V and 4 bases for J; bases not matched to a gene: 17. Germline assignment: CDR1 SQVTM and CDR2 ANQGSEA. CDR3 length: 17 amino acids. CDR3 region: CSVEAQGHFFTGTEAFF. In nucleotides, the CDR3 is TGCAGCGTTGAGGCACAGGGGCATTTTTTTACGGGCACTGAAGCTTTCTTT.

The J gene is TRBJ1-1, the V gene TRBV10-3; D is ambiguous. The V gene's germline CDR1 is ENHRY and CDR2 SYGVKD. The CDR3 extends over 12 amino acids. The ends were cut back, 0 bases at V and 11 bases at J, with 10 bases in the middle. In DNA form, the CDR3 reads TGTGCCATCAGTGAGTCGCCGGGGATGGCTTTCTTT. Amino acid sequence: CAISESPGMAFF.

The chain has TRBV15 and TRBJ1-1; 11 bases are shared with TRBD1. The ends lost 7 bases at V and 0 bases at J; junction bases unmatched: 16. From germline, CDR1 is LNHNV and CDR2 YYDKDF (reference sequence). CDR3 size: 19 residues. CDR3 coding DNA: TGTGCCACCAAGTTCCGGTTCGGGGGACAGGGGGAACTGAACACTGAAGCTTTCTTT. This encodes CATKFRFGGQGELNTEAFF.

The rearrangement links TRBV4-1 to TRBJ2-7; perhaps TRBD2 as D (6 bases). V lost 3 bases and J lost 0, with 12 bases in between. The CDR3 length is 15 residues. Germline CDR1 and CDR2: MGHRA and YSYEKL. The CDR3 sequence: CASSQGTPLSYEQYF. The CDR3, as DNA: TGCGCCAGCAGCCAGGGGACTCCCCTCTCCTACGAGCAGTACTTC.

This chain connects TRBV12-3 or TRBV12-4 to TRBJ1-1; a weak D match, TRBD1 (5 bases). Trimming cost V 3 bases and J 7 bases, with 12 bases left between them. There are 13 residues in the CDR3. As DNA, the CDR3 is TGTGCCAGCAGTTTCCGCAGGGAGGGTGAAGCTTTCTTT. Protein product: CASSFRREGEAFF.

The J gene is TRBJ2-5, the V gene TRBV9; maybe TRBD1 (6 bases). The CDR3 consists of 17 residues. Deletions cut 0 bases from V and 4 bases from J, with 19 bases between. Germline CDR1 reads SGDLS; CDR2 reads YYNGEE. The CDR3 region has the DNA TGTGCCAGCAGCGTAGCTCTGGCAGGGGACGGCCGAGAGACCCAGTACTTC. Amino acid sequence: CASSVALAGDGRETQYF.

This clone was recorded a few times. This chain connects TRBV3-1 (or the pseudogene TRBV3-2) to TRBJ1-2; 7 nucleotides align to TRBD1. The CDR3 has 15 residues. Germline values: CDR1 LGHDT, CDR2 YNNKEL (reference sequence). V was pared by 6 bases and J by 4 bases, with 11 bases of the junction left unmatched. CDR3 loop: CASRGPRQGAYGYTF. CDR3 DNA: TGTGCCAGCAGGGGACCGAGACAGGGTGCCTATGGCTACACCTTC.

This rearrangement joins TRBV10-1 to TRBJ2-3; the match to TRBD2 covers 9 bases. The ends lost 5 bases at V and 9 bases at J; junction bases unmatched: 12. This CDR3 has 15 residues. Germline V CDR1 and CDR2: WNHNN, SYGVQD (reference sequence). This CDR3 is CASSQIAGASATQYF. CDR3 nucleotides: TGCGCCAGCAGTCAGATAGCGGGGGCCTCCGCAACGCAGTATTTT.

The table lists this clone with a few counts. The rearrangement uses TRBV15 and TRBJ1-4; D gene uncertain. The CDR3 extends over 15 amino acids. The V and J ends lost 1 base and 7 bases respectively, with 13 bases between them. Looked up from germline, CDR1 is LNHNV and CDR2 is YYDKDF (reference sequence). The CDR3 loop is CATSRGRELGEKLFF. The CDR3 region has the DNA TGTGCCACCAGCAGAGGAAGGGAGTTGGGTGAAAAACTGTTTTTT.

The chain uses TRBV10-1 and TRBJ2-1, with D possibly being TRBD1 (7 bases). This CDR3 has 15 residues. V was cut by 3 bases and J by 9 bases, with 18 bases left in between. Germline values: CDR1 WNHNN, CDR2 SYGVQD (reference sequence). CDR3 sequence: CASSDRQGGRGEQFF. In nucleotides, the CDR3 is TGCGCCAGCAGTGATCGCCAGGGGGGTAGGGGTGAGCAGTTCTTC.